The clone carrying this TCR beta chain was seen ten or more times. As yet, its antigen is unknown. The study drew the donors from its roughly 120-subject validation cohort, separate from the roughly 710-subject first cohort. The J segment lost 3 bases and the V segment lost 5 bases, leaving 8 bases of the junction unmatched. The germline V gene has CDR1 MRHNA and CDR2 SNTAGT. The CDR3 spans 15 residues. The assay was immunoSEQ multiplex PCR, and TCRdb's table has in-frame clones only and misses some. The sample contains roughly 130,000 clones, around nine tenths of which appear only once. The data were obtained in a study of cytomegalovirus exposure and HLA in healthy donors. Study-wide findings and caveats: According to reports, the classifier identified cytomegalovirus status with high specificity and sensitivity. Through in vitro validation, a few CMV-associated chains were shown to be specific for CMV antigens. A later analysis found first-cohort TCR clusters tended to co-occur in the 95 to 150 validation repertoires.

The rearrangement uses TRBV6-4 and TRBJ2-7; TRBD2 matches at 9 bases. What was sequenced was PBMCs. This sequence was found in a man aged 25-45 years in good health and CMV-seronegative. Written as DNA, the CDR3 is TGTGCCAGCAGTCTCCTTAGACTAGCGGACTACGAGCAGTACTTC. Its translation: CASSLLRLADYEQYF.